One sample yielded the 31 T cell receptor beta chains listed below, sequenced in a study of beta chain features in type 1 diabetes. What was sequenced were expressed TCRB transcripts, since all of the isolated RNA had been reverse transcribed. TCRdb keeps only in-frame clones here, not all; method: immunoSEQ multiplex PCR. Of some 330,000 clones listed, roughly 13% are singletons. Whole-study results and caveats: Patients with Type 1 diabetes showed moderately but significantly shorter TCRB CDR3s in all four CD4+ subsets.

Which antigens these TCRs recognize remains unknown. Sequencing was performed on naive CD4+ T cells from blood. The receptors originated from a woman under 30 with type 1 diabetes.

The chain combines TRBV11-3 with TRBJ2-4, with D unclear. The CDR3 consists of 15 residues. Germline CDR1 reads SGHNT; CDR2 reads YENEEA. The V gene lost 5 bases and the J gene lost 0 bases, with 11 bases spanning the gap. In DNA, the CDR3 is TGTGCCAGCAGCCCCGGCCGACTAGCCAAAAACATTCAGTACTTC. Protein product: CASSPGRLAKNIQYF.

This clone was recorded a few times. In DNA form, the CDR3 reads TGTGCCAGCAGCTCACAGACAGGGGGGAACACTGAAGCTTTCTTT. Residues: CASSSQTGGNTEAFF. V and J are TRBV7-9 and TRBJ1-1, with TRBD1 identical over 9 bases. The CDR3 covers 15 residues. V lost 4 bases to trimming and J lost 1 base; unmatched junction nucleotides: 4. CDR1 is SEHNR, CDR2 FQNEAQ, per germline (reference sequence).

V is TRBV4-1 and J is TRBJ1-1; D might be TRBD1 (5 bases). CDR3 length: 14 amino acids. Germline-derived CDR1 and CDR2 are MGHRA and YSYEKL. V lost 0 bases to trimming and J lost 3 bases, with 8 bases between them. This chain's CDR3 is CASSQDGRDTEAFF. Written as DNA, the CDR3 is TGCGCCAGCAGCCAAGATGGCAGGGACACTGAAGCTTTCTTT.

The chain uses TRBV6-1 and TRBJ2-7; 8 bases are shared with TRBD1. V was pared by 6 bases and J by 0 bases, with 7 bases of the junction left unmatched. This CDR3 is built from 15 residues. Looked up from germline, CDR1 is MNHNS and CDR2 is SASEGT. This chain's CDR3 is CASRGQEGGSYEQYF. DNA of the CDR3: TGTGCCAGCAGGGGACAGGAGGGGGGCTCCTACGAGCAGTACTTC.

This rearrangement joins TRBV7-6 to TRBJ2-5, with D possibly matching TRBD2 (5 bases). The CDR3 length is 13 residues. Trimming took 4 bases from V and 5 from J, leaving 11 bases between them. Germline loops: CDR1 SGHVS, CDR2 FNYEAQ. In DNA, the CDR3 is TGTGCCAGCAGCTCAGGACTGGTTGAGACCCAGTACTTC. Encoded protein: CASSSGLVETQYF.

The table lists this clone with a few counts. The chain combines TRBV27 with TRBJ1-6; unclear D gene. Germline-derived CDR1 and CDR2 are MNHEY and SMNVEV (reference sequence). Between the trimmed V and J ends, which lost 8 bases and 7 bases, there was a span of 15 bases. This CDR3 spans 14 amino acids. CDR3 bases: TGTGCCAGCTGCGTTGAGGGTGAGAATTCACCCCTCCACTTT. Translated, it gives CASCVEGENSPLHF.

The chain couples TRBV7-2 to TRBJ2-7; D perhaps matches TRBD1 (5 bases). The CDR3 is made up of 14 amino acids. The germline gives CDR1 SGHTA, CDR2 FQGNSA. V shed 1 base and J shed 4 bases, with 11 bases lying between them. DNA of the CDR3: TGTGCCAGCAGCTTAGAACCCCAGGGATACGAGCAGTACTTC. Its protein product is CASSLEPQGYEQYF.

This clone was recorded a few times. The chain couples TRBV28 to TRBJ2-7, with 11 bases aligning to TRBD2. Per germline, CDR1 MDHEN and CDR2 SYDVKM. This CDR3 has 12 amino acids. J gave up 9 bases and V 5 bases, and 3 bases lay outside the gene matches. The CDR3 DNA reads TGTGCCAGCAGTACGGGGACTAGCGGGCAGTACTTC. Translating it yields CASSTGTSGQYF.

This clone was counted only a few times. In the same sample, other DNA sequences code for this CDR3. The gene calls are TRBV29-1 and TRBJ1-1; tentative D call: TRBD1 (5 bases). Germline V gene sequence: CDR1 SQVTM, CDR2 ANQGSEA. This CDR3 comprises 13 residues. Trimming shortened V by 4 bases and J by 2 bases, and 11 bases separated the two germline ends. The CDR3: CSVAGTENTEAFF. As DNA, the CDR3 is TGCAGCGTTGCGGGGACTGAAAACACTGAAGCTTTCTTT.

The chain couples TRBV5-4 to TRBJ2-2; TRBD1 matches at 7 bases. V lost 6 bases and J lost 0; bases outside the gene matches: 11. Germline CDR1 reads SGHNT; CDR2 reads YYREEE (reference sequence). The CDR3 covers 17 residues. The CDR3 nucleotides are TGTGCCAGCATGGGCTCAAGAGACAGGGCGAACACCGGGGAGCTGTTTTTT. This encodes CASMGSRDRANTGELFF.

The chain employs TRBV9 and TRBJ1-2; perhaps TRBD1 as D (5 bases). Per germline, CDR1 SGDLS and CDR2 YYNGEE. The V gene lost 4 bases and the J gene lost 3 bases, with 16 bases spanning the gap. The length of the CDR3 is 15 residues. CDR3 nucleotides: TGTGCCAGCAGCACATATCCAGGGTTGGACTATGGCTACACCTTC. Translation gives CASSTYPGLDYGYTF.

This clone was found a few times. The V gene is TRBV29-1, the J gene TRBJ2-3, with TRBD2 as a possible D gene (5 bases). The ends were cut back, 3 bases at V and 2 bases at J, with 9 bases in the middle. Germline-derived CDR1 and CDR2 are SQVTM and ANQGSEA. CDR3 size: 13 residues. The CDR3 here is CSVDRGLTDTQYF. CDR3 nucleotides: TGCAGCGTTGATCGTGGACTCACAGATACGCAGTATTTT.

This chain uses TRBV4-2 with TRBJ1-5; unclear D gene. Germline V lookup: CDR1 LGHNA, CDR2 YNFKEQ. V was trimmed by 2 bases and J by 5 bases, leaving 10 bases between them. The CDR3 has 14 residues. CDR3 region: CASSQPRVDQPQHF. The CDR3 region has the DNA TGTGCCAGCAGCCAACCGAGGGTTGATCAGCCCCAGCATTTT.

This clone was detected a few times. J is TRBJ2-7 and V is TRBV2; TRBD2 agrees at 8 bases. CDR3 length: 14 amino acids. V shed 6 bases and J 3 bases; nucleotides not matched to a gene: 7. CDR1 is SNHLY, CDR2 FYNNEI, per germline. CDR3 amino acids: CASSGSGLVYEQYF. CDR3 bases: TGTGCCAGCAGCGGGTCGGGACTAGTCTACGAGCAGTACTTC. The whole variable domain, remainder taken from reference TRBV2 and TRBJ2-7, is EPEVTQTPSHQVTQMGQEVILRCVPISNHLYFYWYRQILGQKVEFLVSFYNNEISEKSEIFDDQFSVERPDGSNFTLKIRSTKLEDSAMYFCASSGSGLVYEQYFGPGTRLTVT.

V usage is TRBV7-9 and J usage is TRBJ1-1; 9 nucleotides agree with TRBD1. The CDR3 sequence is 15 residues long. Germline CDR1 reads SEHNR; CDR2 reads FQNEAQ (reference sequence). V lost 2 bases to trimming and J lost 2 bases; unmatched junction nucleotides: 3. The DNA of the CDR3 is TGTGCCAGCAGCTTATCGGGACAGGGAAACACTGAAGCTTTCTTT. Translated, it gives CASSLSGQGNTEAFF.

The sample holds a few counts of this clone. CDR3 coding DNA: TGTGCCAGCAGCTACGGGACAGGGGGTCATGGCTACACCTTC. This encodes CASSYGTGGHGYTF. V and J are TRBV7-9 and TRBJ1-2; 11 positions agree with TRBD1. V was pared by 4 bases and J by 6 bases, with 4 bases of the junction left unmatched. The CDR3 has 14 amino acids. Germline V gene data show CDR1 as SEHNR and CDR2 as FQNEAQ (reference sequence).

This clone turned up a few times. V and J are TRBV19 and TRBJ1-2; D remains unclear. The V gene lost 8 bases and the J gene lost 4 bases, with 20 bases spanning the gap. CDR1 and CDR2 (germline): LNHDA, SQIVND (reference sequence). There are 15 residues in the CDR3. In nucleotides, the CDR3 is TGTGCCAGTCACCCGACGAGGTCAGCTCGCTATGGCTACACCTTC. The encoded protein is CASHPTRSARYGYTF.

J is TRBJ2-1 and V is TRBV5-4, with a weak D call TRBD2 (5 bases). This CDR3 spans 14 amino acids. With 10 bases removed from V and 6 bases from J, the gap between germline ends came to 20 bases. Germline CDR1 is SGHNT and CDR2 is YYREEE (reference sequence). The CDR3 DNA sequence: TGTGCCCTCTCCCGGGCTAGCAGCTCCAATGAGCAGTTCTTC. Translating gives CALSRASSSNEQFF.

This clone was observed a handful of times. This rearrangement joins TRBV6-6 to TRBJ1-5; tentative D call: TRBD1 (5 bases). V lost 4 bases and J lost 4, with 8 bases in between. Germline CDR1 is MNHNY and CDR2 is SVGAGI (reference sequence). The CDR3 runs 13 residues. CDR3 loop: CASSFGGNQPQHF. The CDR3 nucleotides read TGTGCCAGCAGTTTCGGGGGAAATCAGCCCCAGCATTTT.

The V gene is TRBV5-6, the J gene TRBJ2-7; TRBD1 matches at 8 bases. The V and J ends lost 4 bases and 3 bases, in that order; junction bases with no gene match: 6. The CDR3 sequence is 14 residues long. From germline, CDR1 is SGHDT and CDR2 YYEEEE. The CDR3 nucleotides are TGTGCCAGCAGCCCCGGACAGGGTAACTACGAGCAGTACTTC. Residues: CASSPGQGNYEQYF. Full variable domain (outside the CDR3, taken from reference TRBV5-6 and TRBJ2-7): DAGVTQSPTHLIKTRGQQVTLRCSPKSGHDTVSWYQQALGQGPQFIFQYYEEEERQRGNFPDRFSGHQFPNYSSELNVNALLLGDSALYLCASSPGQGNYEQYFGPGTRLTVT.

The chain has TRBV7-2 and TRBJ2-3; D may be TRBD2 (6 bases). CDR1 and CDR2 from the germline V gene are SGHTA and FQGNSA. This CDR3 is 15 amino acids long. V gave up 3 bases and J gave up 0 bases, with 10 bases separating them. DNA for the CDR3: TGTGCCAGCAGCTTCGGCGGGGATAGCACAGATACGCAGTATTTT. This translates into CASSFGGDSTDTQYF.

This rearrangement joins TRBV7-3 to TRBJ2-7; no clear D. The CDR3 contains 14 residues. The germline V and J ends were trimmed by 1 base and 6 bases, with 13 bases remaining between them. Per the germline V gene, CDR1 is SGHTA and CDR2 is FQGTGA. CDR3 DNA sequence: TGTGCCAGCAGCTTAAGTGGTCACGACACCGAGCAGTACTTC. Protein sequence: CASSLSGHDTEQYF.

This chain uses TRBV4-2 with TRBJ2-7; 10 positions match TRBD2. CDR1 and CDR2 (germline): LGHNA, YNFKEQ. The trim removed 0 bases at V and 4 bases at J, leaving 6 bases unmatched. The CDR3 loop spans 16 amino acids. The CDR3 DNA reads TGTGCCAGCAGCCAAGACGGACTAGCGGATCCTTACGAGCAGTACTTC. The encoded protein is CASSQDGLADPYEQYF.

The chain has TRBV29-1 and TRBJ1-2, with 7 bases identical to TRBD1. The CDR3 runs to 13 residues. Trimming removed 6 bases from V and 0 bases from J; junction bases left unmatched: 4. Germline loops: CDR1 SQVTM, CDR2 ANQGSEA. CDR3 region: CSVQGVANYGYTF. The CDR3 nucleotides read TGCAGCGTCCAGGGGGTGGCTAACTATGGCTACACCTTC.

The genes are TRBV28 and TRBJ2-1, with a possible D match to TRBD1 (5 bases). The germline V gene has CDR1 MDHEN and CDR2 SYDVKM. The CDR3 is 15 residues long. Deletions cut 6 bases from V and 5 bases from J, with 17 bases between. The chain's CDR3 is CASSPRQPLDNEQFF. The CDR3 DNA reads as TGTGCCAGCAGCCCTCGACAGCCTTTAGACAATGAGCAGTTCTTC.

To note about this clone: The sample holds other DNA sequences that translate to the same CDR3. The chain joins TRBV5-1 to TRBJ2-1; the match to TRBD2 covers 9 bases. V lost 3 bases, J lost 1 base, and 2 bases stayed unmatched. There are 15 residues in the CDR3. Germline V CDR1 and CDR2: SGHRS, YFSETQ. The CDR3 DNA reads as TGCGCCAGCAGCTCAGCGGGGGGATCCTACAATGAGCAGTTCTTC. Protein sequence: CASSSAGGSYNEQFF.

This clone was seen a handful of times. V and J are TRBV28 and TRBJ2-7, with D possibly matching TRBD2 (6 bases). This CDR3 has 13 amino acids. Germline CDR1 MDHEN, CDR2 SYDVKM. Trimming took off 7 bases at V and 5 bases at J, with 15 bases between the two ends. The CDR3 reads CASIGTPLHEQYF. For the CDR3, the DNA is TGTGCCAGCATCGGGACTCCTCTGCACGAGCAGTACTTC.

The CDR3 DNA sequence: TGTGCCTGGAACGGGGGGCGTATGAACACTGAAGCTTTCTTT. Protein product: CAWNGGRMNTEAFF. The V and J genes are TRBV30 and TRBJ1-1, with D possibly TRBD1 on 6 matching bases. Deletions cut 4 bases from V and 0 bases from J, with 12 bases between. The germline V gene encodes CDR1 GTSNPN and CDR2 SVGIG (reference sequence). The length of the CDR3 is 14 residues.

The V and J genes are TRBV28 and TRBJ2-7; D perhaps matches TRBD2 (6 bases). V was pared by 8 bases and J by 0 bases, with 23 bases between. In germline, CDR1 is MDHEN, CDR2 SYDVKM. This CDR3 comprises 17 residues. The CDR3 DNA reads TGTGCCAGCCAATCCCTGGGAATGGCGGGGTCCTCCTACGAGCAGTACTTC. It encodes CASQSLGMAGSSYEQYF.

J is TRBJ2-2 and V is TRBV30; D is unclear. V lost 6 bases and J 6 bases, leaving 14 bases between the germline ends. The CDR3 loop spans 13 amino acids. Per the germline V gene, CDR1 is GTSNPN and CDR2 is SVGIG (reference sequence). In DNA form, the CDR3 reads TGTGCCTGCTCCCCCGGCGAGGCCGGGGAGCTGTTTTTT. As protein: CACSPGEAGELFF.

V usage is TRBV6-6 and J usage is TRBJ1-1, with unresolved D. V gave up 4 bases and J gave up 0 bases, with 3 bases separating them. The CDR3 runs to 12 residues. Germline-derived CDR1 and CDR2 are MNHNY and SVGAGI (reference sequence). The DNA for the CDR3 is TGTGCCAGCAGTTCGGTGAACACTGAAGCTTTCTTT. Its translation is CASSSVNTEAFF.